The sequence of this T cell receptor (beta chain) was determined in a study of cytomegalovirus exposure and HLA in healthy donors (dated by TCRdb to between 2016 and 2019). For the wider study: According to an earlier analysis of 587 of the donors, about 180 million T cells yielded some 110 million unique TCR beta sequences and around 300 Gb of sequence data. An early release covering approximately 600 HLA-typed donors comprised approximately 300 gigabases of sequencing data and roughly 85 million unique TCR sequences. Of the 350 to 400 genotyped donors, 65% to 90% fell in the genetic ancestry cluster associated with self-reported Caucasian donors. The study was designed to test whether signatures of past pathogen exposure could be identified by cataloging public T cell receptors. The study profiled the T cell repertoires of under 850 subjects by immunosequencing and related them to cytomegalovirus serostatus. A separate validation cohort of approximately 120 different subjects was used in addition to the 666-subject first cohort. To predict cytomegalovirus infection status, the study brought together high-throughput TCR immunosequencing, statistical association of individual TCRs with disease status, and machine learning. In a later analysis, previously published TCR beta repertoires from about 640 donors were re-analyzed and high-resolution HLA genotyping was added so that TCR occurrence patterns could be studied. The later analysis used no new phenotypic data to find candidate immune exposures, relying instead on TCR beta sequences and their occurrence across donors. An earlier analysis of several hundred of the donors applied high-throughput TCR beta sequencing to assess whether each TCR beta V gene segment acted as functional or pseudogenic. Donor age, sex, ethnicity and CMV serostatus were collected together with the repertoire data. Genome-wide SNP genotypes for about 60% of the roughly 700 donors were used in a later genetic analysis, which treated that subset as a discovery cohort. All discovery cohort repertoires had been generated on a single sequencing platform. Class I and class II HLA loci were covered by the typing at four-digit resolution. Typing coverage differed by locus: A, B, C, DRB1 and DQB1 were typed in roughly 620-630 donors, DQA1 in about 500, DPA1 in around 610, and DPB1 in just under 490. Roughly 5 DR-DQ haplotypes were handled as single units for association and clustering, since linkage in the cohort was strong. Among around 400 genotyped donors of the cohort, an average of roughly 240,000 unique TCR beta nucleotide sequences were sequenced per donor, roughly 20% of them non-productive. The full study reports these points: A cluster of highly shared sequence variants was judged likely to represent a technical artifact of the sequencing pipeline. When HLA alleles, especially DR and DQ, strongly co-occurred, attributing TCR associations to individual alleles was difficult. CMV serostatus was the only immune exposure information available for the cohort. A further reported finding was that TCR beta sequences accurately predicted the HLA-A and HLA-B alleles for most subjects in the first cohort. The earlier analysis of almost 600 of the donors excluded 15 to 20 rarely observed V segments, including chromosome 9 orphons, because counts were too low. According to the authors, the approach could potentially be generalized to other disease states and immunological phenotypes. Because the 87-base-pair reads could not distinguish some IMGT-functional V segments, including TRBV6-2 and TRBV6-3, those segments were excluded. An association between a missense DCLRE1C variant and V-gene and J-gene trimming of TCR beta chains was found in a later genetic analysis and replicated in an independent cohort. An earlier analysis of some 590 of the donors showed that most TCR beta V segments appeared in productive rearrangements either about 87% or about 30% of the time, which broadly matched IMGT annotations. A later analysis found that most CMV-associated TCR beta chains appeared HLA-restricted, with HLA associations seemingly driven largely by CMV exposure. According to a later analysis, parvovirus B19, influenza, CMV and Epstein-Barr virus appeared linked to several top co-occurrence clusters. The classifier was reported to diagnose cytomegalovirus status with high specificity and sensitivity in both the original and validation cohorts. Linkage disequilibrium might explain the correlated functional status among segregating V segments, but an unknown experimental factor could not be ruled out. A few of the identified cytomegalovirus-associated TCR beta chains were confirmed in vitro to be specific for cytomegalovirus antigens. According to a later genetic analysis, donors in an Asian-associated ancestry cluster had fewer N-insertions in productive TCRs than the roughly 670-donor mean. This cohort had only TCR beta chains sequenced, and the lack of alpha or paired-chain data limited which features could be detected. Presence/absence analyses assumed roughly uniform sequencing depth across donors, an assumption that may not hold. Because HLA typing was missing for some donors at each locus, association tests included only the typed subset. In a later analysis, 16,951 TCR beta sequences were associated with specific HLA alleles at a false discovery rate of 0.05. In a later analysis, the rate of TCR association differed among HLA loci, with DRB1 alleles having the most associated TCRs and HLA-C alleles having the fewest. In a later analysis, HLA-associated TCR beta chains showed more clonal expansion and lower generation probabilities than non-associated chains that were equally common. Most TCR sequences were observed very rarely across donors, whereas some public TCRs were present in many individuals. In the study, 164 TCR beta chains were listed as associated with cytomegalovirus.

The library was produced with the immunoSEQ multiplex PCR assay. A mixture of 60 forward primers for TCR Vbeta segments and 13 reverse primers for TCR Jbeta segments was used in the multiplex PCR. Amplification of the CDR3 region of rearranged TCR beta genes was performed with a multiplex PCR assay on genomic DNA. The amplified TCR beta libraries were sequenced on the Illumina HiSeq System as 87-base-pair reads. For the original study's pipeline: Across the 500 to 750 repertoires, a later analysis counted 80 million or so unique TCR beta chains, some 11 million of which were shared by at least two donors. A nearest-neighbor algorithm error-corrected the raw reads and collapsed the reads into unique sequences, merging closely related sequences to remove PCR and sequencing errors. To assign V, D and J gene segments, CDR3 sequences were aligned to IMGT reference sequences. For a sequence to be retained, a match of at least six nucleotides to both a V gene segment and a J gene segment was required. A rearrangement counted as productive if the CDR3 had no stop codons and remained in frame with V and J, and every other rearrangement counted as non-productive. CDR3 was defined according to IMGT convention as the region running from the second conserved V-encoded cysteine to the conserved J-encoded phenylalanine. In an earlier analysis of more than 550 of the donors, sequences lacking an unambiguous match to a single V gene segment were excluded. An earlier analysis of fewer than 750 of the donors called V segments functional above 56.7% productive rearrangements and segregating when the between-donor standard deviation exceeded 5%. A statistical classification framework was built to diagnose cytomegalovirus status from the catalog of TCR beta chain sequences. In a later analysis, V and J genes were assigned by comparing TCR nucleotide sequences against IMGT/GENE-DB human TR gene sequences. In a later analysis, CDR3 sequences and most-parsimonious VDJ recombination scenarios were assigned using the TCRdist pipeline. A later analysis defined each TCR beta chain by its CDR3 amino acid sequence plus V-gene family, and excluded reads lacking a unique V-gene family. As a way to deal with suspected cross-contamination and a sequencing artifact, a later analysis dropped approximately 570 nucleotide sequences that were highly shared and had low generation probability. In a later analysis, a clonal expansion index was calculated for each public chain from normalized within-repertoire ranks of inferred template counts. A later analysis computed generation probabilities with a VDJ recombination model fitted to out-of-frame rearrangements, and checked the results against IGoR. In a later analysis, TCR-TCR, TCR-HLA and TCR-CMV co-occurrence was scored with hypergeometric tests, and a repertoire-size bias correction was applied to TCR pairs. A later analysis estimated false discovery rates by permuting HLA or CMV assignments 20 times. A later analysis grouped co-occurring TCRs with DBSCAN, adding TCRdist sequence similarity when clustering within HLA-allele-positive subsets. For co-occurrence clustering, repertoires with fewer than 30,000 or more than 120,000 public chains were excluded, along with four or five repertoires with anomalous nucleotide sharing. TCRdb carries this immuneACCESS record with in-frame sequences only. Its versions omit some clonotypes, under half of them owing to an unresolved V gene in the studies checked, with the rest unexplained. The V and J calls and the clone size are those of that table, but D and trimming were determined from the DNA. The sample has roughly 140,000 clones on record, roughly four fifths of them singletons. The ten top clones hold around 4.1% of the sample.

The CDR3 spans 16 residues, from the cysteine through the phenylalanine. Only the CDR3 DNA is retained, 48 bases long and in frame from the first base. Cut back by 1 base and 0 bases, the V and J ends lie 12 bases apart. From a lookup of the germline V gene, CDR1 and CDR2 are SGHRS and YFSETQ. The cohort was made up of several hundred healthy bone marrow donors. Cohort members were all nominally healthy when sampled, although unrecorded immune exposures were likely present. The donor was CMV seropositive and belonged to the group of some 290 seropositive cohort members. A peripheral blood sample was provided by each donor, and peripheral blood mononuclear cells were used for TCR beta sequencing. Genomic DNA was extracted from the blood cell samples with the Qiagen DNeasy Blood Extraction Kit. On this clone itself: Its antigen remains unidentified. No base qualities exist here, and no much larger clone lies one base off it.

Material for sequencing was PBMCs. The TCR originated in a man aged 40-55 years in good health and CMV-seropositive. Here the chain combines TRBV5-1 and TRBJ2-3; 5 matching bases give a weak D call of TRBD2. The DNA sequence is given as TGCGCCAGCAGCTTGCGCGCGGGTACTAGCACAGATACGCAGTATTTT. Its translation reads: CASSLRAGTSTDTQYF. Extended through the reference TRBV5-1 and TRBJ2-3 proteins, this CDR3 yields the full variable domain: KAGVTQTPRYLIKTRGQQVTLSCSPISGHRSVSWYQQTPGQGLQFLFEYFSETQRNKGNFPGRFSGRQFSNSRSEMNVSTLELGDSALYLCASSLRAGTSTDTQYFGPGTRLTVL.